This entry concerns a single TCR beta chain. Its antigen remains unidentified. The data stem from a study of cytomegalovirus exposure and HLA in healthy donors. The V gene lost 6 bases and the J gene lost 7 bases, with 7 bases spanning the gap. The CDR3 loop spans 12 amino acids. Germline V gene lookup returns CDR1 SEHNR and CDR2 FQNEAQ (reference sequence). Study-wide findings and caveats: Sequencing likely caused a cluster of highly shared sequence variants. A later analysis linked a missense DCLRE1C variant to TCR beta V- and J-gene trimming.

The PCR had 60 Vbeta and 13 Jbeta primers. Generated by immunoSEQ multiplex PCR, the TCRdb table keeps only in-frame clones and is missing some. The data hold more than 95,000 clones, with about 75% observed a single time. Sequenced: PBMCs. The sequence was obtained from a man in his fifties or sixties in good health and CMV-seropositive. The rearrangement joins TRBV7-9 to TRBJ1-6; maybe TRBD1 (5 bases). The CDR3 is CASREGNSPLHF. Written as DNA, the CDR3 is TGTGCCAGCAGGGAGGGGAATTCACCCCTCCACTTT.